The 22 T cell receptor beta chains given below trace back to one sample, sequenced in a study of regulatory T cells in long-lasting Graves disease. HTBI primers from iRepertoire and Arm-PCR of CDR3 regions yielded the TCR beta libraries. MiXCR was run by TCRdb on the multiplex PCR reads, yielding one entry per CDR3 protein. The table shows around 450,000 distinct CDR3 sequences, with around 16% occurring only once. Time point denoted: newly diagnosed GD, antithyroid drugs for less than 3 months. PBMCs provided the RNA from which the TCR library was made. In addition, the sample was reused for a study of T cells in Graves' hyperthyroidism and ophthalmopathy.

Sequencing was performed on peripheral blood mononuclear cells (PBMCs), taken at new diagnosis, from a patient treated with antithyroid drugs. These TCRs come from a middle-aged woman with Graves disease.

This clonotype was detected many times. J is TRBJ2-1 and V is TRBV6-1; D is tentatively TRBD1 or TRBD2 (5 bases each). CDR1 and CDR2 from the germline V gene are MNHNS and SASEGT. Deletions cut 8 bases from V and 0 bases from J, with 11 bases between. The length of the CDR3 is 14 residues. CDR3 loop: CASGGLGSYNEQFF. The CDR3 nucleotides are TGTGCCAGCGGGGGTTTAGGCTCCTACAATGAGCAGTTCTTC.

The chain is built from TRBV6-1 and TRBJ1-5; TRBD1 is a possible D gene (5 bases). The CDR3 is 17 residues long. CDR1 and CDR2 from the germline V gene are MNHNS and SASEGT. Trimming removed 7 bases at V and 2 bases at J, with 21 bases between. In DNA form, the CDR3 reads TGTGCCAGCATCCTAGGGGTTGGGGGATTTCGCAATCAGCCCCAGCATTTT. The encoded protein is CASILGVGGFRNQPQHF.

This clonotype was picked up many times. The V and J genes are TRBV5-5 and TRBJ1-1, with TRBD1 as a possible D gene (6 bases). Trimming cost V 0 bases and J 0 bases, with 12 bases left between them. This CDR3 has 16 residues. Germline lookup yields CDR1 SGHKS and CDR2 YYEKEE (reference sequence). The CDR3 sequence: CASSLVSQGMNTEAFF. CDR3 DNA: TGTGCCAGCAGCTTGGTATCGCAGGGGATGAACACTGAAGCTTTCTTT.

In its sample, this clonotype was seen many times. The V call is TRBV10-3, the J call TRBJ2-7; TRBD1 matches at 9 bases. The CDR3 consists of 12 residues. V gave up 11 bases and J gave up 5 bases; unmatched junction bases: 7. Germline CDR1 and CDR2: ENHRY and SYGVKD. The CDR3 nucleotides read TGTGCCGTCGGACAGGGGAGTGACGAGCAGTACTTC. Translating gives CAVGQGSDEQYF.

This clonotype was picked up many times. The V call is TRBV28, the J call TRBJ2-5; the match to TRBD1 covers 9 bases. With 3 bases clipped from V and 5 bases from J, the junction kept 10 bases outside the gene matches. Germline V gene lookup returns CDR1 MDHEN and CDR2 SYDVKM. The CDR3 is made up of 16 amino acids. The CDR3, as DNA: TGTGCCAGCAGTTTCCCCGACAGGGGGGGAGCGGAGACCCAGTACTTC. It yields the protein CASSFPDRGGAETQYF.

This clonotype was recorded many times. The chain couples TRBV6-1 to TRBJ2-7, with D perhaps TRBD1 or TRBD2 (5 bases each). V gave up 5 bases and J gave up 2 bases, with 13 bases separating them. This CDR3 has 14 residues. Per the germline V gene, CDR1 is MNHNS and CDR2 is SASEGT. The CDR3: CASSSRDRTYEQYF. DNA for the CDR3: TGTGCCAGCAGTAGCCGGGACCGCACCTACGAGCAGTACTTC.

This clonotype was seen many times. DNA of the CDR3: TGTGCCATCAGTGGGGGACAGGGGATGTACGAGCAGTACTTC. Translating it yields CAISGGQGMYEQYF. The chain has TRBV10-3 and TRBJ2-5; 10 bases are a match to TRBD1. The J call may be in error: the DNA end matches TRBJ2-7 better. The CDR3 consists of 14 residues. The V gene's germline CDR1 is ENHRY and CDR2 SYGVKD.

This clonotype was picked up many times. The chain recombines TRBV15 with TRBJ2-5; D is perhaps TRBD2 (5 bases). This CDR3 is 14 amino acids long. CDR1 LNHNV and CDR2 YYDKDF come from the germline V gene (reference sequence). With 4 bases removed from V and 5 bases from J, the gap between germline ends came to 14 bases. The CDR3 DNA reads as TGTGCCACCAGCATCGAGGGCCAGGAGGAGACCCAGTACTTC. This gives the protein CATSIEGQEETQYF.

With respect to this clonotype: A much larger clone lies one base from this, so it may be a read error. The chain links TRBV19 to TRBJ1-4; D not certain. V was pared by 3 bases and J by 0 bases, with 11 bases between. This CDR3 has 16 residues. Germline V gives CDR1 LNHDA, CDR2 SQIVND (reference sequence). The DNA for the CDR3 is TGTGCCAGTAGTATGGGGAGCATCGCAACTAATGAAAAACTGTTTTTT. This encodes CASSMGSIATNEKLFF.

This clonotype was seen many times. The chain carries TRBV11-2 and TRBJ2-5; D unresolved. V was clipped by 4 bases and J by 2 bases, with 14 bases between them. CDR3 length: 15 amino acids. Germline V lookup: CDR1 SGHAT, CDR2 FQNNGV. The CDR3 coding sequence is TGTGCCAGCAGCTCCTGGCAGGCAGATCAAGAGACCCAGTACTTC. Translating it yields CASSSWQADQETQYF.

This clonotype was seen a handful of times. This sequence joins TRBV3-1 and TRBJ2-7; D might be TRBD1 (6 bases). This CDR3 contains 15 residues. V was trimmed by 4 bases and J by 1 base, leaving 14 bases between them. Germline values: CDR1 LGHDT, CDR2 YNNKEL (reference sequence). CDR3 sequence: CASSRLWTESYEQYF. For the CDR3, the DNA is TGTGCCAGCAGCCGACTCTGGACAGAATCCTACGAGCAGTACTTC.

In its sample, this clonotype was seen a few times. The chain combines TRBV5-5 with TRBJ2-5; weak D call: TRBD1 (5 bases). Trimming pared 0 bases from V and 4 bases from J, leaving 13 bases between. The length of the CDR3 is 15 residues. In germline, CDR1 is SGHKS, CDR2 YYEKEE (reference sequence). The CDR3 region is CASSLEGNSRETQYF. CDR3 sequence (DNA): TGTGCCAGCAGCTTGGAGGGGAACTCTCGAGAGACCCAGTACTTC.

This clonotype was counted at least ten times. V gene TRBV7-9 combines with J gene TRBJ2-3; 9 nucleotides align to TRBD1. The germline V gene has CDR1 SEHNR and CDR2 FQNEAQ (reference sequence). The V and J ends lost 6 bases and 5 bases, in that order; junction bases with no gene match: 12. This CDR3 comprises 16 residues. The CDR3 loop is CASRQPVTGGEDTQYF. The CDR3 bases are TGTGCCAGCAGACAACCAGTCACAGGGGGCGAAGATACGCAGTATTTT. The variable domain in full, with the rest retrieved from reference TRBV7-9 and TRBJ2-3, is DTGVSQNPRHKITKRGQNVTFRCDPISEHNRLYWYRQTLGQGPEFLTYFQNEAQLEKSRLLSDRFSAERPKGSFSTLEIQRTEQGDSAMYLCASRQPVTGGEDTQYFGPGTRLTVL.

This clonotype was found many times. The V call is TRBV12-3 or TRBV12-4, the J call TRBJ2-4, with D unclear. The CDR3 has 13 amino acids. V was trimmed by 6 bases and J by 5 bases, leaving 11 bases between them. In DNA form, the CDR3 reads TGTGCCAGCAGACTTTCCGGCGAAAACATTCAGTACTTC. Translating it yields CASRLSGENIQYF.

At least ten counts were recorded for this clonotype. V and J are TRBV19 and TRBJ1-1, with D tentatively TRBD1 (5 bases). The CDR3 totals 13 residues. Trimming took off 3 bases at V and 4 bases at J, with 9 bases between the two ends. The V gene's germline CDR1 is LNHDA and CDR2 SQIVND (reference sequence). The CDR3 region has the DNA TGTGCCAGTAGTATGGTGGGGCTCACTGAAGCTTTCTTT. It encodes CASSMVGLTEAFF.

This chain links TRBV11-2 with TRBJ2-3, with D perhaps TRBD2 (7 bases). CDR3 length equals 13 residues. From germline, CDR1 is SGHAT and CDR2 FQNNGV. Trimming took 5 bases from V and 4 from J, leaving 10 bases between them. CDR3 sequence: CASSIGGADTQYF. For the CDR3, the DNA is TGTGCCAGCAGCATAGGGGGGGCAGATACGCAGTATTTT.

Many counts were recorded for this clonotype. The chain is built from TRBV5-1 and TRBJ2-7; 13 bases map to TRBD2. The junction had 17 bases not matched to a gene; V was cut back by 4 bases and J by 4 bases. The CDR3 has 19 amino acids. Germline lookup yields CDR1 SGHRS and CDR2 YFSETQ. The CDR3 sequence is CASSLLAGGPGGRRYEQYF. The CDR3 region has the DNA TGCGCCAGCAGCCTACTAGCGGGAGGGCCCGGGGGAAGGAGGTACGAGCAGTACTTC.

The table lists this clonotype with many counts. V gene TRBV24-1 combines with J gene TRBJ2-7; D remains unclear. CDR3 size: 11 residues. The V end lost 0 bases, the J end lost 7 bases, and 3 bases lay between the germline ends. CDR1 is KGHDR, CDR2 SFDVKD, per germline. CDR3 nucleotides: TGTGCCACCAGTGATTTGATTGAGCAGTACTTC. Its protein is CATSDLIEQYF.

This clonotype has ten or more counts. The gene calls are TRBV29-1 and TRBJ2-5; tentative D call: TRBD2 (5 bases). Germline V CDR1 and CDR2: SQVTM, ANQGSEA. The CDR3 runs 11 residues. Trimming took 4 bases from V and 6 from J, leaving 9 bases between them. CDR3 bases: TGCAGCGTTGCCGGGGTGAAGACCCAGTACTTC. Protein sequence: CSVAGVKTQYF.

The V call is TRBV19, the J call TRBJ2-1, with TRBD1 matching 10 bases. Losses at the gene ends were 3 bases for V and 7 bases for J; bases not matched to a gene: 6. CDR1 is LNHDA and CDR2 is SQIVND in the germline V gene (reference sequence). The length of the CDR3 is 15 residues. CDR3 DNA: TGTGCCAGTAGTATGGGTTGGGACAGGGGTAATGAGCAGTTCTTC. Translating it yields CASSMGWDRGNEQFF. Full variable domain (remainder filled in from reference TRBV19 and TRBJ2-1): DGGITQSPKYLFRKEGQNVTLSCEQNLNHDAMYWYRQDPGQGLRLIYYSQIVNDFQKGDIAEGYSVSREKKESFPLTVTSAQKNPTAFYLCASSMGWDRGNEQFFGPGTRLTVL.

This clonotype was recorded many times. The chain links TRBV15 to TRBJ2-7; 10 nucleotides match TRBD1. The V gene's germline CDR1 is LNHNV and CDR2 YYDKDF (reference sequence). CDR3 length: 14 residues. The ends lost 0 bases at V and 4 bases at J; junction bases unmatched: 0. The CDR3 protein is CATSREGQGYEQYF. DNA for the CDR3: TGTGCCACCAGCAGAGAGGGACAGGGGTACGAGCAGTACTTC.

This chain joins TRBV6-2 or TRBV6-3 and TRBJ2-1; possibly TRBD1 for D (6 bases). There are 19 residues in the CDR3. The germline V and J ends were trimmed by 4 bases and 0 bases, with 22 bases remaining between them. CDR1 is MNHEY, CDR2 SVGEGT, per germline. CDR3 protein: CASSSYEYRERHSYNEQFF. For the CDR3, the DNA is TGTGCCAGCAGTTCCTATGAATACAGGGAGAGGCACTCCTACAATGAGCAGTTCTTC.